This TCR beta chain was found in a study of blood T cell repertoires in COVID-19. As for the study in general: COVID-19 samples collected from the United States, Italy and Spain covered acute and convalescent phases.

Deletions cut 3 bases from V and 6 bases from J, with 9 bases between. This CDR3 region has 13 residues. Germline V gene data show CDR1 as MNHEY and CDR2 as SMNVEV (reference sequence). The Seattle patients joined while their infection was active and were tracked longitudinally afterward. How the authors handled the data: Amplification with reference gene primers provided the estimates of nucleated cell counts. Sequenced by immunoSEQ multiplex PCR; TCRdb stores in-frame clones only, minus some. V and J calls and clone size are those listed in that table; D and trimming were worked out from the DNA. Among 250,000 to 400,000 clones listed, approximately 87% were seen once.

The chain uses TRBV27 and TRBJ2-1; D is possibly TRBD2 (6 bases). The origin of this receptor is a woman aged 30 to 39 with COVID-19, enrolled during active disease. The specimen sequenced was peripheral blood. CDR3 in amino acids: CASSFPGVNEQFF. The CDR3 region has the DNA TGTGCCAGCAGTTTCCCGGGAGTCAATGAGCAGTTCTTC.